Sequencing of this TCR beta chain was carried out in a study of shared clonotypes between healthy human individuals. Naive CD8 cells lacked CD45RO and underwent positive selection for CCR7, leaving out terminally differentiated effector memory CD45RA+ cells. Donors, healthy HIV-negative adults, lacked recent acute infections or vaccinations. Everyone who donated was a Caucasian adult who lived in Nashville, Tennessee. The method was immunoSEQ multiplex PCR; TCRdb's version includes in-frame clones alone and lacks a portion of them. Of around 2,000,000 clones in the sample, approximately 95% are singletons; the top ten hold about 1.1%. Study results and limitations: Naive CD4 clonotypes were shared across several donors at roughly 5%.

About this clone: Its specificity is unknown.

Trimming took 5 bases from V and 7 from J, leaving 17 bases between them. The CDR3 sequence is 13 residues long. Germline V gene lookup returns CDR1 GTSNPN and CDR2 SVGIG (reference sequence). The rearrangement links TRBV30 to TRBJ1-1, with TRBD1 as a possible D gene (6 bases). Material: naive CD8+ T cells sorted from blood. The source of this sequence is a man aged 18 to 29 in good health. CDR3 protein: CAWDGTNRIEAFF. CDR3 nucleotide sequence: TGTGCCTGGGATGGGACAAATAGAATTGAAGCTTTCTTT.